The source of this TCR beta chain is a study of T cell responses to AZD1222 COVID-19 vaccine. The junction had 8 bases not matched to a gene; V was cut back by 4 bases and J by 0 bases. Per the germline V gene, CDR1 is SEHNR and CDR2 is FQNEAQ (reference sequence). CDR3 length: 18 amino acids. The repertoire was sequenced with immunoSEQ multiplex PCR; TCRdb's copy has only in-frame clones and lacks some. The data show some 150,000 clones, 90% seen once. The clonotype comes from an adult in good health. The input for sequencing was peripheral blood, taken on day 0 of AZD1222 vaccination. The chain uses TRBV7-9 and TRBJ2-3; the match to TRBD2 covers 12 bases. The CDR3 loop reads CASSSPTTSGGSTDTQYF. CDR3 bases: TGTGCCAGCAGCTCCCCCACGACTAGCGGGGGAAGCACAGATACGCAGTATTTT.